This T cell receptor (beta chain) was sequenced during a study of CD8+ T cells in alopecia areata. Study at large: Those patients who were treated received oral tofacitinib, which was given at 5 to 10 mg twice daily for moderate-to-severe alopecia areata. Tofacitinib therapy took 6 to 18 months; 6 months off drug came after.

This CDR3 region has 15 residues. Trimming stripped 3 bases from V and 7 bases from J, with 15 bases between. The germline V gene has CDR1 MNHEY and CDR2 SMNVEV (reference sequence). Peripheral blood samples and lesional scalp punch biopsies were obtained from alopecia areata patients. RNA was extracted and reverse transcribed into cDNA as the sequencing template. Profiling relied on immunoSEQ multiplex PCR, and the TCRdb table lists in-frame clones only, not all of them. This table holds more than 200,000 clones, about two thirds found once. The specimen was CD4+ T cells sorted from blood, collected at week 0. This TCR derives from a human donor with alopecia areata. This chain uses TRBV27 with TRBJ2-2; D is possibly TRBD1 or TRBD2 (5 bases each). The CDR3 spells CASSFRQGPGGELFF. CDR3 bases: TGTGCCAGCAGTTTTCGGCAGGGACCAGGCGGGGAGCTGTTTTTT.